This T cell receptor (beta chain) stems from a study of T-cell memory formation after mild COVID-19. One entry per CDR3 protein results from TCRdb running MiXCR on the 5' RACE reads. The sample lists 350,000 to 500,000 distinct CDR3 sequences; about 20% were seen once. Germline loops: CDR1 MGHRA, CDR2 YSYEKL. This CDR3 is built from 16 residues. Losses at the gene ends were 0 bases for V and 6 bases for J; bases not matched to a gene: 4. The sequencing sample was made of PBMCs or a T cell subset sorted from them (not recorded which). The sequence was obtained from an adult woman who had mild COVID-19 (a few samples of this study predate the infection). Cell type and time point are not known. This chain links TRBV4-1 with TRBJ2-1, with 11 bases that match TRBD2. The CDR3, as DNA: TGCGCCAGCAGCCAAGACCCTAGCGGGAGGTTCAATGAGCAGTTCTTC. Protein product: CASSQDPSGRFNEQFF.